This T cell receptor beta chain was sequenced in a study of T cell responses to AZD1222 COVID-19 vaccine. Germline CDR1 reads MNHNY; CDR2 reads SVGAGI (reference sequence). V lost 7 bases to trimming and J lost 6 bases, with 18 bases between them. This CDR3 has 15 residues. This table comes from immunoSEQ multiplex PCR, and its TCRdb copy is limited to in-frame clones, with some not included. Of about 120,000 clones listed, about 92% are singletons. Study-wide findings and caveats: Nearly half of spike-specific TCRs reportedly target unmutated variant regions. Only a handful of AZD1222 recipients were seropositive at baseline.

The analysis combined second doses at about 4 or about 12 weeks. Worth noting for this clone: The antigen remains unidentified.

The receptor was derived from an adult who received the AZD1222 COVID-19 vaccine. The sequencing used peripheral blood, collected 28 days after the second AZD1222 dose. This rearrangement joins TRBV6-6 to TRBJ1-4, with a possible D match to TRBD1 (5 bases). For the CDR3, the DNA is TGTGCCAGCACCCCTTCCGGGACGGACTATGAAAAACTGTTTTTT. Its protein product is CASTPSGTDYEKLFF.